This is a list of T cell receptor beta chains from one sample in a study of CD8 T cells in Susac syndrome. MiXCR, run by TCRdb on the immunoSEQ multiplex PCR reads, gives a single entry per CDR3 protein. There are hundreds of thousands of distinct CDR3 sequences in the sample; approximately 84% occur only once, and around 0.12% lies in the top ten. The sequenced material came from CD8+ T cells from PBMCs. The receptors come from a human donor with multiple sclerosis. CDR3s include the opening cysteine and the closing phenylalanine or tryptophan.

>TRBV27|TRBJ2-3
CASSLFAGVQDTQYF
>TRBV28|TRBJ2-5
CASSFGPRQETQYF
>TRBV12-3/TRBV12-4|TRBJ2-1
CASSEGGLAGAAQFF
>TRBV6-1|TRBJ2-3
CASSIPPWTSGVTSTDTQYF
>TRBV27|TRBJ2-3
CASSLYLSGTDTQYF
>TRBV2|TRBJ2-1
CASSVSGVYNEQFF
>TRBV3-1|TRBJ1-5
CASNRGLGQPQHF
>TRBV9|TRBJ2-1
CASARTSGYNEQFF
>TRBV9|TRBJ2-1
CASSWRLAGGTLYNEQFF
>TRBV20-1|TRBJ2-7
CSARGNRGPFSHEQYF
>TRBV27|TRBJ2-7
CASTTSGGTYEQYF
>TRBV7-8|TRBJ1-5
CASSLARDRGNQPQHF
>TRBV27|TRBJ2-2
CASSLHRGARTGELFF
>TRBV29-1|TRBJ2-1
CSVQSGRAVNEQFF
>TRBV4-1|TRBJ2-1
CASSQRLAGEGSYNEQFF
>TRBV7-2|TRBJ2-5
CASSSDTGRETQYF
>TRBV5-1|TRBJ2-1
CASSLRRSGNNEQFF
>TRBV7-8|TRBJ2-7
CASSPRRGGQARYEQYF
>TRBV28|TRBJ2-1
CASSLTGIRSYNEQFF
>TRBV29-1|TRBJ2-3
CSVYYGQISTDTQYF
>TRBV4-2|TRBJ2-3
CASSPSTIAGEADTQYF
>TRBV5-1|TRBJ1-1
CASSLAGGNTEAFF
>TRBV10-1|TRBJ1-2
CASSESRGYGYTF
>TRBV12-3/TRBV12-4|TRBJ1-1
CASNWGQTNTEAFF
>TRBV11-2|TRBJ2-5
CASSAGELLQETQYF
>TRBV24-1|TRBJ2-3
CATSDLRDFSTDTQYF
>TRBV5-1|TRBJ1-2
CASSLFTGGFGYTF
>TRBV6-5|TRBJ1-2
CASSYSARGGGYGYTF
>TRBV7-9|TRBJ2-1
CASSSETGNEQFF
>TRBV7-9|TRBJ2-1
CASSFIQREANEQFF
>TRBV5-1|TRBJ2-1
CASSFRAGAYNEQFF
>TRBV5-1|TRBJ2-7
CASSLEGGRLYEQYF
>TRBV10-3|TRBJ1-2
CAISEPGQGRGYTF
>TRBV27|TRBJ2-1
CASRDRAYNEQFF
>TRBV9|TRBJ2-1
CASSVGGGPFRDEQFF
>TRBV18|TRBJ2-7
CASSPPRDLSGEQYF
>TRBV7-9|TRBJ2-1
CASSLPLENEQFF
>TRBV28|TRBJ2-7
CASSGKQGIILYEQYF
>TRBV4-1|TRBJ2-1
CASSHRRTGNNEQFF
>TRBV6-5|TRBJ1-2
CASSPSRDGYTF
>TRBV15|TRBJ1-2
CATSRPTLPLDGYTF
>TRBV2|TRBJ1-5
CASSTTGDSNQPQHF
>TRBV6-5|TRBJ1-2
CAGSYGAKYNYGYTF
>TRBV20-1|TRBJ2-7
CSAIVVDNPSRYEQYF
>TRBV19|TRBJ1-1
CASSIDREGRRIVNTEAFF
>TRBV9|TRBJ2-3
CASSAYRGDTQYF
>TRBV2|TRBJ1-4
CASSATLAATNEKLFF
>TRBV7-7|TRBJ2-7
CASSLGTGASYEQYF
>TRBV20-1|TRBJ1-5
CSARGGRGGNQPQHF
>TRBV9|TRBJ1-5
CASSVGWTGNQPQHF
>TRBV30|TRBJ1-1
CAWSVPQGTEAFF
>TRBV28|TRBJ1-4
CASSLFFRNEKLFF
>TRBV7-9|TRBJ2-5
CASSTSERETQYF
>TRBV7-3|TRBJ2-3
CASSLTRTAYTDTQYF
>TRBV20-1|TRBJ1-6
CSAKRAGSKNSPLHF
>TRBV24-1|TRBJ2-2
CATSDLLAGGPAGELFF
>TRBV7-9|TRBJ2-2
CASSLARTGGGELFF
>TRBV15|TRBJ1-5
CATSRADRGRQPQHF
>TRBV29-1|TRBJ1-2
CSVDADLGGYTF